These 25 T cell receptor beta chains came from one sample sequenced in a study of blood T cells in healthy people across ages. Primed by a sample-barcoded 5' primer and a J-beta primer mix, a second PCR proceeded for 7 to 11 cycles. One entry per CDR3 protein, called by TCRdb with MiXCR from the 5' RACE reads. This sample has over 1.5 million distinct CDR3 sequences, with about 49% found just once. Sequences were obtained from blood. The receptors were sampled from a woman between 40 and 50 years old in good health.

This clonotype came up once. The rearrangement links TRBV29-1 to TRBJ2-1, with D hard to call. CDR1 SQVTM and CDR2 ANQGSEA come from the germline V gene. This CDR3 is 11 amino acids long. V was trimmed by 6 bases and J by 6 bases, leaving 9 bases between them. DNA of the CDR3: TGCAGCGTGAGACACACCAATGAGCAGTTCTTC. The encoded protein is CSVRHTNEQFF.

J is TRBJ2-7 and V is TRBV6-2 or TRBV6-3; TRBD1 agrees at 9 bases. The CDR3 loop spans 17 amino acids. The V segment lost 0 bases and the J segment 4 bases; nucleotides outside the gene matches: 10. CDR1 and CDR2 (germline): MNHEY, SVGEGT. The chain's CDR3 is CASSYSLPGQGNYEQYF. The CDR3 bases are TGTGCCAGCAGTTACTCGCTCCCGGGACAGGGTAATTACGAGCAGTACTTC.

The chain joins TRBV2 to TRBJ2-3; a weak D match, TRBD1 (6 bases). V gave up 5 bases and J gave up 3 bases, with 12 bases separating them. The CDR3 runs 14 residues. Looked up from germline, CDR1 is SNHLY and CDR2 is FYNNEI. This CDR3 reads CASSINRVTDTQYF. DNA of the CDR3: TGTGCCAGCAGTATCAACAGGGTGACAGATACGCAGTATTTT. The variable domain in full, with the rest retrieved from reference TRBV2 and TRBJ2-3, is EPEVTQTPSHQVTQMGQEVILRCVPISNHLYFYWYRQILGQKVEFLVSFYNNEISEKSEIFDDQFSVERPDGSNFTLKIRSTKLEDSAMYFCASSINRVTDTQYFGPGTRLTVL.

The sample holds a few counts of this clonotype. J is TRBJ2-5 and V is TRBV5-1; no clear D. Germline CDR1 reads SGHRS; CDR2 reads YFSETQ. The CDR3 totals 15 residues. V dropped 4 bases and J dropped 0 bases, with 13 bases sitting between them. The CDR3 sequence is CASSRKVGNQETQYF. CDR3 DNA sequence: TGCGCCAGCAGCAGGAAAGTGGGTAACCAAGAGACCCAGTACTTC.

Ten or more counts support this clonotype. The chain is built from TRBV27 and TRBJ2-3; the D is unclear. The CDR3 length is 14 residues. V lost 7 bases to trimming and J lost 3 bases, with 14 bases between them. The germline V gene encodes CDR1 MNHEY and CDR2 SMNVEV (reference sequence). The CDR3 here is CASKDLPTTDTQYF. The CDR3, as DNA: TGTGCCAGCAAAGACTTACCAACTACAGATACGCAGTATTTT.

This chain connects TRBV3-1 to TRBJ1-1; no clear D gene. CDR3 length: 15 residues. The V and J ends lost 6 bases and 0 bases respectively, with 14 bases between them. Germline V gives CDR1 LGHDT, CDR2 YNNKEL (reference sequence). CDR3 DNA: TGTGCCAGCAGGCAGTCGGGAATTCTGAACACTGAAGCTTTCTTT. This translates into CASRQSGILNTEAFF.

This clonotype was found a few times. The chain carries TRBV28 and TRBJ2-5, with TRBD1 identical over 9 bases. V was clipped by 3 bases and J by 0 bases; unmatched bases: 5. This CDR3 is built from 16 residues. In germline, CDR1 is MDHEN, CDR2 SYDVKM. This CDR3 reads CASSLGTGLNQETQYF. CDR3 DNA sequence: TGTGCCAGCAGTTTGGGGACAGGGCTAAACCAAGAGACCCAGTACTTC.

This sequence joins TRBV6-5 and TRBJ1-2; TRBD1 matches 11 bases. CDR3 length: 15 amino acids. Germline V gives CDR1 MNHEY, CDR2 SVGAGI. With V trimmed by 6 bases and J by 6 bases, 9 bases remained unmatched. CDR3 region: CASSRGTGGTHGYTF. The CDR3 DNA reads as TGTGCCAGCAGCCGAGGGACAGGGGGTACTCATGGCTACACCTTC.

This clonotype was observed a few times. The genes are TRBV7-2 and TRBJ2-6; 10 bases align to TRBD2. In germline, CDR1 is SGHTA, CDR2 FQGNSA. CDR3 length: 17 amino acids. V lost 4 bases and J lost 4; bases outside the gene matches: 7. CDR3 sequence reads: CASSYLLLAGGANVLTF. The CDR3 bases are TGTGCCAGCAGCTACCTCCTACTAGCGGGGGGGGCCAACGTCCTGACTTTC.

Comment on this clonotype: The junction and the germline gene differ at one end; a read error may be behind it. The chain employs TRBV9 and TRBJ2-6; tentatively, D is TRBD1 or TRBD2 (6 bases each). The CDR3 consists of 17 residues. Germline V gives CDR1 SGDLS, CDR2 YYNGEE. CDR3 protein: CASSVFGGPSGANVLTF. The CDR3 nucleotides read TGTGCCAGCAGCGTATTTGGGGGGCCCTCTGGGGCTAACGTCCTGACTTTC.

The CDR3 bases are TGTGCCACCAGCAGAGATCTCGTAGGGTCTGGCTACACCTTC. It is translated as CATSRDLVGSGYTF. The rearrangement links TRBV15 to TRBJ1-2; D ambiguous. Germline V lookup: CDR1 LNHNV, CDR2 YYDKDF (reference sequence). The CDR3 has 14 amino acids. Trimming cost V 0 bases and J 7 bases, with 12 bases left between them.

V is TRBV29-1 and J is TRBJ1-2; 8 bases map to TRBD1. CDR1 is SQVTM and CDR2 is ANQGSEA in the germline V gene. With 4 bases clipped from V and 3 bases from J, the junction kept 4 bases outside the gene matches. This CDR3 spans 13 amino acids. The CDR3: CSVAKQGDYGYTF. The CDR3 DNA is TGCAGCGTTGCAAAACAGGGGGACTATGGCTACACCTTC.

The gene calls are TRBV29-1 and TRBJ1-2; D unresolved. CDR3 length: 15 residues. Germline CDR1 is SQVTM and CDR2 is ANQGSEA. V was clipped by 0 bases and J by 4 bases, with 15 bases between them. The chain's CDR3 is CSVEEDQVRAYGYTF. For the CDR3, the DNA is TGCAGCGTTGAAGAAGATCAGGTTCGCGCCTATGGCTACACCTTC.

This chain joins TRBV12-3 or TRBV12-4 and TRBJ2-1; weak D call: TRBD1 (5 bases). This CDR3 has 15 residues. Trimming took off 2 bases at V and 6 bases at J, with 14 bases between the two ends. DNA of the CDR3: TGTGCCAGCAGTTTACCTGCACAGGTGATCAATGAGCAGTTCTTC. Protein sequence: CASSLPAQVINEQFF.

The gene calls are TRBV11-2 and TRBJ2-1, with TRBD1 matching 8 bases. Per germline, CDR1 SGHAT and CDR2 FQNNGV. The J segment lost 8 bases and the V segment lost 0 bases, leaving 9 bases of the junction unmatched. This CDR3 has 16 amino acids. The CDR3 protein is CASSLDGGQDYHEQFF. In nucleotides, the CDR3 is TGTGCCAGCAGCTTAGATGGGGGACAGGATTATCATGAGCAGTTCTTC.

The chain carries TRBV25-1 and TRBJ2-1, with D perhaps TRBD1 or TRBD2 (5 bases each). This CDR3 contains 16 residues. Trimming took 3 bases from V and 3 from J, leaving 15 bases between them. Germline CDR1 and CDR2: MGHDK and SYGVNS. CDR3 region: CASSEDVGTNYNEQFF. CDR3 nucleotide sequence: TGTGCCAGCAGTGAGGATGTGGGGACCAACTACAATGAGCAGTTCTTC.

In this sample, this clonotype turned up once. The rearrangement joins TRBV20-1 to TRBJ1-2, with D perhaps TRBD1 (5 bases). CDR3 length: 14 residues. Germline CDR1 reads DFQATT; CDR2 reads SNEGSKA (reference sequence). The V end was cut by 6 bases, the J end by 0 bases, with 14 bases between. In DNA, the CDR3 is TGCAGTGCCGCCCAACAGGTTGCTAACTATGGCTACACCTTC. Protein: CSAAQQVANYGYTF.

CDR3 sequence: CASSQYEGTGGSEQYF. In nucleotides, the CDR3 is TGTGCCAGCAGCCAATACGAGGGGACAGGGGGTTCCGAGCAGTACTTC. V usage is TRBV27 and J usage is TRBJ2-7; 11 bases line up with TRBD1. From germline, CDR1 is MNHEY and CDR2 SMNVEV (reference sequence). With 6 bases clipped from V and 6 bases from J, the junction kept 13 bases outside the gene matches. This CDR3 comprises 16 residues.

The chain has TRBV28 and TRBJ2-7, with D tentatively TRBD1 or TRBD2 (5 bases each). The J call may be faulty, since TRBJ2-5 better matches the DNA end. This CDR3 spans 15 amino acids. Germline-derived CDR1 and CDR2 are MDHEN and SYDVKM. CDR3 amino acids: CASTPYGGLLETQYF. CDR3 sequence (DNA): TGTGCCAGCACCCCATATGGGGGTTTGTTAGAGACCCAGTACTTC.

V usage is TRBV2 and J usage is TRBJ1-5; TRBD1 agrees at 11 bases. This CDR3 is built from 17 residues. V shed 6 bases and J 2 bases; nucleotides not matched to a gene: 9. Germline-derived CDR1 and CDR2 are SNHLY and FYNNEI. CDR3 in amino acids: CASSHRTGQGGNQPQHF. DNA for the CDR3: TGTGCCAGCAGCCATAGGACGGGACAGGGGGGCAATCAGCCCCAGCATTTT.

This CDR3 is CASSYSLDRFLQDGYTF. The DNA of the CDR3 is TGTGCCAGCAGTTACTCGCTGGACAGGTTCCTCCAAGATGGCTACACCTTC. V is TRBV6-6 and J is TRBJ1-2, with 7 bases aligning to TRBD1. There are 17 residues in the CDR3. The V segment lost 0 bases and the J segment 6 bases; nucleotides outside the gene matches: 13. CDR1 and CDR2 from the germline V gene are MNHNY and SVGAGI (reference sequence).

This chain uses TRBV7-2 with TRBJ2-4; D remains unclear. The CDR3 is 12 amino acids. V lost 1 base to trimming and J lost 13 bases, with 11 bases between them. Germline V gene lookup returns CDR1 SGHTA and CDR2 FQGNSA. CDR3 nucleotide sequence: TGTGCCAGCAGCTTAGGGACCCTACACCAGTACTTC. Protein product: CASSLGTLHQYF. Filled out from reference TRBV7-2 and TRBJ2-4, the complete variable domain reads GAGVSQSPSNKVTEKGKDVELRCDPISGHTALYWYRQSLGQGLEFLIYFQGNSAPDKSGLPSDRFSAERTGGSVSTLTIQRTQQEDSAVYLCASSLGTLHQYFGAGTRLSVL.

This clonotype was seen repeatedly, ten times or more. J is TRBJ2-3 and V is TRBV5-1; D may be TRBD1 (5 bases). Germline loops: CDR1 SGHRS, CDR2 YFSETQ. The CDR3 is made up of 16 amino acids. Trimming removed 1 base at V and 1 base at J, with 13 bases between. CDR3 DNA sequence: TGCGCCAGCAGCTTGACAGGAAAACCTGGCACAGATACGCAGTATTTT. Protein: CASSLTGKPGTDTQYF.

This chain connects TRBV4-3 to TRBJ2-7, with D perhaps matching TRBD1 or TRBD2 (5 bases each). This CDR3 is 16 amino acids long. The V end lost 0 bases, the J end lost 2 bases, and 14 bases lay between the germline ends. CDR1 and CDR2 (germline): LGHNA, YSLEER. The CDR3: CASSQDSRGRAYEQYF. CDR3 nucleotides: TGCGCCAGCAGCCAAGACTCACGGGGCAGGGCCTACGAGCAGTACTTC.

This clonotype showed up just a few times. The CDR3 sequence: CASSVTSASTDTQYF. The CDR3 DNA is TGTGCCAGCAGCGTAACTAGCGCTAGCACAGATACGCAGTATTTT. The chain carries TRBV9 and TRBJ2-3, with 7 bases aligning to TRBD2. Germline lookup yields CDR1 SGDLS and CDR2 YYNGEE. With 1 base clipped from V and 0 bases from J, the junction kept 2 bases outside the gene matches. The CDR3 has 15 amino acids.